Listed below are T cell receptor beta chains from one sample, sequenced in a study of PD-1 blockade in classical Hodgkin lymphoma. The protocol was immunoSEQ multiplex PCR, while the TCRdb copy is restricted to in-frame clones and leaves out a portion. Found here are over a thousand clones, 70% to 90% of them singletons; the top ten hold 50% to 70%. The source was peripheral blood mononuclear cells (PBMCs), collected at baseline. Source of these receptors: a human donor with classical Hodgkin lymphoma. Each CDR3 is given with its conserved first and last residue. D genes are given only for firm matches. Clone size is given for some rows only: seen once, a few or many times, or a class if the clone is expanded.

NA	TRBV2	NA	TRBJ1-5	TGTGCCAGCAGTGAAGGGGCCAATCAGCCCCAGCATTTT	CASSEGANQPQHF
NA	TRBV5-1	NA	TRBJ2-3	TGCGCCAGCAGCTTAAGGCGGGACACAGATACGCAGTATTTT	CASSLRRDTDTQYF
NA	TRBV11-2	TRBD1	TRBJ2-5	TGTGCCAGCAGCCAAGAAGACAGGGCAGGAGAGACCCAGTACTTC	CASSQEDRAGETQYF
NA	TRBV5-1	NA	TRBJ2-5	TGCGCCAGCAGCTTGGTGGGGGCCCGGGAGACCCAGTACTTC	CASSLVGARETQYF
NA	TRBV7-9	NA	TRBJ1-6	TGTGCCAGCAGCTTAGGGGGAAGGAACTCACCCCTCCACTTT	CASSLGGRNSPLHF
once	TRBV30	NA	TRBJ2-2	TGTGCCTGGAGTGTACGTCCCGGGGAGCTGTTTTTT	CAWSVRPGELFF
once	TRBV10-3	NA	TRBJ1-3	TGTGCCATCAGTGAGCACGAAGGGGGTAGCTCTGGAAACACCATATATTTT	CAISEHEGGSSGNTIYF
NA	TRBV2	NA	TRBJ1-5	TGTGCCAGCACGGGTAGCAATCAGCCCCAGCATTTT	CASTGSNQPQHF
NA	TRBV5-1	TRBD1	TRBJ2-1	TGCGCCAGCAGCTCCAAGGACAGGTTATGGTTCTTC	CASSSKDRLWFF
NA	TRBV12-5	NA	TRBJ2-1	TGTGCTAGTGGTTATGAACAGTCGCAGTTCTTC	CASGYEQSQFF
NA	TRBV19	TRBD2	TRBJ2-2	TGTGCCAGTAGTAGATCTAGCGGGGGGACGAGGACCGGGGAGCTGTTTTTT	CASSRSSGGTRTGELFF
NA	TRBV7-8	NA	TRBJ1-1	TGTGCCAGCAGCGGACAGAGGATTGAAGCTTTCTTT	CASSGQRIEAFF
few	TRBV7-3	NA	TRBJ1-2	TGTGCCAGCAGACCCCAGTTAGCTAACTATGGCTACACCTTC	CASRPQLANYGYTF
NA	TRBV27	NA	TRBJ1-2	TGTGCCAGCAGTTTATCGGCAGGTTCTAACTATGGCTACACCTTC	CASSLSAGSNYGYTF
NA	TRBV6-5	NA	TRBJ1-1	TGTGCCAGCAGTTACTCAAGGGGGGGTGGGACTGAAGCTTTCTTT	CASSYSRGGGTEAFF
few	TRBV5-1	NA	TRBJ1-2	TGCGCCAGCAGCTTGGGGGTCGGGCAGAACTATGGCTACACCTTC	CASSLGVGQNYGYTF
NA	TRBV18	NA	TRBJ1-2	TGTGCCAGCTCACGGGGGGCTTCTAACTATGGCTACACCTTC	CASSRGASNYGYTF
NA	TRBV7-1	NA	TRBJ1-2	TGTGCCAGCAGACCCCAGTTAGCTAACTATGGCTACACCTTC	CASRPQLANYGYTF
NA	TRBV6-5	NA	TRBJ2-1	TGTGCCAGCAGTTACCGCCAGGACAGAAACAATGAGCAGTTCTTC	CASSYRQDRNNEQFF
NA	TRBV7-9	NA	TRBJ1-1	TGTGCCAGCAGCTCGGGACGGTCGAACACTGAAGCTTTCTTT	CASSSGRSNTEAFF
NA	TRBV4-1	NA	TRBJ1-1	TGCGCCAGCAGCCAAGGGCTTCTAGGGCGGCGACTGAACACTGAAGCTTTCTTT	CASSQGLLGRRLNTEAFF
NA	TRBV6-5	TRBD1	TRBJ1-2	TGTGCCAGCAGTTTAGGGGACAGAGGAGGTGGCTACACCTTC	CASSLGDRGGGYTF
NA	TRBV21-1	NA	TRBJ1-1	TGTGCCAGCAGCAAAGTAATCCGGACCGGGTTTAAAAGAACTGAAGCTTTCTTT	CASSKVIRTGFKRTEAFF
few	TRBV19	TRBD1	TRBJ1-1	TGTGCCAGTACCGCGACAGGGGTTGGCACTGAAGCTTTCTTT	CASTATGVGTEAFF
few	TRBV30	NA	TRBJ1-1	TGTGCCTGGAGTGTACTATACATTGAAGCTTTCTTT	CAWSVLYIEAFF
NA	TRBV7-3	TRBD1	TRBJ2-1	TGTGCCAGCAGCTTGGACAGGGGGGTGGATGAGCAGTTCTTC	CASSLDRGVDEQFF
NA	TRBV10-3	TRBD2	TRBJ2-1	TGTGCCATCAGTGTACAACTAGCGGGGGATAATGAGCAGTTCTTC	CAISVQLAGDNEQFF
NA	TRBV7-9	NA	TRBJ1-1	TGTGCCAGCAGCTCCCAACCTAACACTGAAGCTTTCTTT	CASSSQPNTEAFF
NA	TRBV10-2	TRBD1	TRBJ1-2	TGCGCCAGCAGTTCAAAGGGGAGACAGGGGGACTATGGCTACACCTTC	CASSSKGRQGDYGYTF
NA	TRBV13	NA	TRBJ2-5	TGTGCCAGCAGCCTCACCTCCCTAGACAGAAATGGAGAGACCCAGTACTTC	CASSLTSLDRNGETQYF
once	TRBV5-6	TRBD1	TRBJ1-1	TGTGCCAGCAGCCGGGGGACAGCTGAAGCTTTCTTT	CASSRGTAEAFF
NA	TRBV18	NA	TRBJ2-2	TGTGCCAGCTCGGGCCAAAACACCGGGGAGCTGTTTTTT	CASSGQNTGELFF
once	TRBV6-1	NA	TRBJ1-2	TGTGCCAGCAGTGAAGCGTTGAGGTCAGGCGGCTACACCTTC	CASSEALRSGGYTF
once	TRBV5-1	NA	TRBJ2-1	TGCGCCAGCAGCTCGCCGGGTCCGACGACAAATGAGCAGTTCTTC	CASSSPGPTTNEQFF
NA	TRBV5-5	TRBD2	TRBJ2-1	TGTGCCAGCAGCTCGACTAGCGGGAGGGCCAGTGAGCATGAGCAGTTCTTC	CASSSTSGRASEHEQFF
few	TRBV27	TRBD2	TRBJ2-5	TGTGCCAGCAGTTTATACGGGGGGTACCAAGAGACCCAGTACTTC	CASSLYGGYQETQYF
NA	TRBV6-6	NA	TRBJ1-1	TGTGCCAGCAGTCGACAGTCACAAGCTTTCTTT	CASSRQSQAFF
NA	TRBV7-2	TRBD1	TRBJ1-2	TGTGCCAGCAGCCCCGGGACAGGGACCTATGGCTACACCTTC	CASSPGTGTYGYTF
NA	TRBV5-1	NA	TRBJ1-1	TGCGCCAGCAGCTTGGGGCCCACAGGGCTCACTGAAGCTTTCTTT	CASSLGPTGLTEAFF
NA	TRBV29-1	NA	TRBJ2-3	TGCAGCGTTGATTATGAGAACACAGATACGCAGTATTTT	CSVDYENTDTQYF
NA	TRBV2	TRBD1	TRBJ1-2	TGTGCCAGCAGCGGAAGGGGGCGCGGCTACACCTTC	CASSGRGRGYTF
NA	TRBV4-2	NA	TRBJ2-3	TGTGCCAGCAGCCAAGAAGGAGGAATTGGGGGACATACGCAGTATTTT	CASSQEGGIGGHTQYF
once	TRBV5-1	NA	TRBJ2-5	TGCGCCAGCAGCTTGGGCGGGTCCCAAGAGACCCAGTACTTC	CASSLGGSQETQYF